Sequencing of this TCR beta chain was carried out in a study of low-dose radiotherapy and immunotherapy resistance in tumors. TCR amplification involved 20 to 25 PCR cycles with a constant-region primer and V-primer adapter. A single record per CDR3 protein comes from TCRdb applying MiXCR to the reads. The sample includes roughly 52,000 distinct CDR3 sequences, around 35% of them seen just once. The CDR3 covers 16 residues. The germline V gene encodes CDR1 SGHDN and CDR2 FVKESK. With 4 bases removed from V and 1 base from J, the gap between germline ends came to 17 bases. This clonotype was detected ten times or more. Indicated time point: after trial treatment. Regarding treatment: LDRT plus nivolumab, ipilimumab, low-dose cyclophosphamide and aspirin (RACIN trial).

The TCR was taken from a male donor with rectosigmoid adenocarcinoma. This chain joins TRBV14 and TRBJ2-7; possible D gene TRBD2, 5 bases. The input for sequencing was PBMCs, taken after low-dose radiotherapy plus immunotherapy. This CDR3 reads CASSPTEGSRSYEQYF. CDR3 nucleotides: TGTGCCAGCAGCCCCACCGAGGGCAGTAGATCCTACGAGCAGTACTTC.